This TCR beta chain was documented in a study of blood T cell repertoires in COVID-19. As for the study in general: Samples came from the United States, Italy and Spain, spanning acute and convalescent COVID-19. PBMCs, B-cell-depleted T cells, or T cells were the source of the cDNA or gDNA that made up the material.

V lost 2 bases to trimming and J lost 5 bases, with 12 bases between them. CDR3 length: 15 residues. The germline V gene encodes CDR1 SNHLY and CDR2 FYNNEI. Study processing details: How many nucleated cells were present was estimated from reference gene primer amplification. Sequencing used immunoSEQ multiplex PCR; TCRdb keeps in-frame clones, though not all of them. The D gene and trimming were derived from the DNA, and the V and J assignments and clone size from that table. The repertoire has about 230,000 clones, around 80% of them found once; the top ten carry around 1.5%. What was sequenced was peripheral blood. The receptor was derived from a woman aged 40 to 50 who had recovered from COVID-19. The chain carries TRBV2 and TRBJ1-4; D uncertain. CDR3 amino acids: CASSETGTENEKLFF. The CDR3 bases are TGTGCCAGCAGTGAAACTGGAACAGAGAATGAAAAACTGTTTTTT.